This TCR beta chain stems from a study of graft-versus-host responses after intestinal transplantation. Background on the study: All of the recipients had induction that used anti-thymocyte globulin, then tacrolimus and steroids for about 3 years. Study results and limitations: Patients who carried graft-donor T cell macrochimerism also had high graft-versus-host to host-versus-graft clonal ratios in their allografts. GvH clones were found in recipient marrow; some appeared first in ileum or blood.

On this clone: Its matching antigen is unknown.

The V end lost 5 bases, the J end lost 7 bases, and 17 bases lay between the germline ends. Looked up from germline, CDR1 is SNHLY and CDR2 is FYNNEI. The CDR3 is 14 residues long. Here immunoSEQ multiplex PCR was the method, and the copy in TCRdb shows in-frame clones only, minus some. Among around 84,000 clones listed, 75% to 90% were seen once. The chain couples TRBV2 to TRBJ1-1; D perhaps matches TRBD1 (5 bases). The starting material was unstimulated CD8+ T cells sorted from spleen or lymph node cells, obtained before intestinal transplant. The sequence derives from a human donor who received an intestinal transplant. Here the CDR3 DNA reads TGTGCCAGCAGTACACAGCGGACACTCGGTGAAGCTTTCTTT. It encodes CASSTQRTLGEAFF.